One TCR beta chain is described in this entry. Its antigen remains unknown. These data originate in a study of Ad26.COV2.S vaccination and SARS-CoV-2 variants. Findings and caveats of the study: A substantial breadth of spike-specific CD8+ and CD4+ T cell responses after vaccination has been reported. In TCR breadth and depth analyses, total T cell responses may have been underestimated. Spike-specific TCR breadth ran higher among vaccine recipients than placebo recipients.

CDR3 length: 14 residues. V lost 4 bases and J 5 bases, leaving 14 bases between the germline ends. Germline V gene sequence: CDR1 MGHRA, CDR2 YSYEKL. TCRdb's copy holds only in-frame clones and misses some; the assay was immunoSEQ multiplex PCR. Among 300,000 to 400,000 clones listed, roughly nine tenths were seen once. The V gene is TRBV4-1, the J gene TRBJ2-5, with a weak D call TRBD1 (6 bases). Sequences were derived from peripheral blood, sampled after recovery from COVID-19. The source is a human donor who had recovered from COVID-19. The CDR3 nucleotides are TGCGCCAGCAGCCCTACCGGGACAACCGAGACCCAGTACTTC. Protein sequence: CASSPTGTTETQYF.